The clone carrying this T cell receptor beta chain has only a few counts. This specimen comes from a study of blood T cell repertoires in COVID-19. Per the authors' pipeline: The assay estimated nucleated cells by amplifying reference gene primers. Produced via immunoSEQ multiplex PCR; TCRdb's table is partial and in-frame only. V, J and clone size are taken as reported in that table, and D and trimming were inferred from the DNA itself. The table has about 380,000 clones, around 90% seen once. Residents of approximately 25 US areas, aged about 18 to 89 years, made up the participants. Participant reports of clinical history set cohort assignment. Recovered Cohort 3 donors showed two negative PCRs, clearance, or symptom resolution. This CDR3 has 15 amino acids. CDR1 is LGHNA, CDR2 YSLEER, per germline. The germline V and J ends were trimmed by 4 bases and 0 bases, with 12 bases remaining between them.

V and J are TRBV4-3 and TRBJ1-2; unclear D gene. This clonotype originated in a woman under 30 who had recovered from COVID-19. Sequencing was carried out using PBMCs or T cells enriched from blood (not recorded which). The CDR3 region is CASSPLAEANYGYTF. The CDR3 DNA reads TGCGCCAGCAGCCCTTTGGCGGAAGCTAACTATGGCTACACCTTC.